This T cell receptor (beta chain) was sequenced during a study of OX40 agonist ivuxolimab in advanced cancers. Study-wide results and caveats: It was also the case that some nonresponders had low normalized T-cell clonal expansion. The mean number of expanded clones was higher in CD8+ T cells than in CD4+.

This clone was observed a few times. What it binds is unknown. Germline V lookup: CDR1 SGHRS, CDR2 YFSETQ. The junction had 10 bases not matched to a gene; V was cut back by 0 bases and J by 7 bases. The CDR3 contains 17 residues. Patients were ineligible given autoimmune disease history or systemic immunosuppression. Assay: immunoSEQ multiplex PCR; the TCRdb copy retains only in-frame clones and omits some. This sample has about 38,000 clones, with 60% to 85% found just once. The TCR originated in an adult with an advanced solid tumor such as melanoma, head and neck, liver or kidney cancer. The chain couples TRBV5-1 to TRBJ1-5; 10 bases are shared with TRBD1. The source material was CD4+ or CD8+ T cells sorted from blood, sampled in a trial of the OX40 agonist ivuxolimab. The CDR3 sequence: CASSLEGATGGRQPQHF. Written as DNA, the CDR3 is TGCGCCAGCAGCTTGGAAGGTGCGACAGGGGGCAGGCAGCCCCAGCATTTT.